This record looks at one TCR beta chain sequence and its context. Authors' data handling: Estimates of nucleated cell counts were drawn from the amplification of reference gene primers. Libraries were prepared by immunoSEQ multiplex PCR; TCRdb keeps only in-frame clonotypes and omits some of them. V and J calls and clone size follow that table, whereas D and trimming were derived from the DNA. In the table there are hundreds of thousands of clones, over 75% of which are singletons. The germline V gene has CDR1 LGHDT and CDR2 YNNKEL (reference sequence). CDR3 length equals 16 residues. J was trimmed by 5 bases and V by 5 bases; bases with no gene match: 11. These data belong to a study of blood T cell repertoires in COVID-19. Study as a whole: The origin of the acute and convalescent COVID-19 samples was the United States, Italy and Spain.

V gene TRBV3-1 (or the pseudogene TRBV3-2) combines with J gene TRBJ2-3; the match to TRBD2 covers 9 bases. Specimen: peripheral blood. The sequence came from an elderly man with acute or convalescent COVID-19. The CDR3 sequence: CASSTHAGGRVDTQYF. The CDR3 DNA sequence: TGTGCCAGCAGCACCCATGCGGGAGGGCGGGTAGATACGCAGTATTTT.